The 7 T cell receptor beta chains reported below all come from one sample, sequenced in a study of T-cell memory formation after mild COVID-19 (dated by TCRdb to 2020 to 2023). Preparation of the library involved 5' RACE. The run used an Illumina NovaSeq 6000. The public reads were reprocessed in TCRdb via fastp at Q25 and MiXCR, keeping in-frame beta chains. Every CDR3 protein is listed once, alongside the most common genes and DNA of its rows. This sample lists around 300,000 distinct CDR3 sequences; roughly 13% were detected once. The ten largest clones add up to 22% of the sample. The sample was PBMCs or a T cell subset sorted from them (not recorded which). The receptors were sampled from a man between 18 and 35 years old who had mild COVID-19 (a few samples of this study predate the infection). The sample titles of this study are shuffled in the database, so cell type and time point are left out; the donor was told from shared clones.

The table lists this clonotype with a few counts. The gene calls are TRBV5-1 and TRBJ2-5; a weak D match, TRBD1 (6 bases). The CDR3 is 13 residues long. V was cut by 2 bases and J by 5 bases, with 10 bases left in between. CDR1 is SGHRS and CDR2 is YFSETQ in the germline V gene. CDR3 loop: CASSLYRDETQYF. CDR3 DNA sequence: TGCGCCAGCAGCTTATACAGGGACGAGACCCAGTACTTC.

This chain connects TRBV6-1 to TRBJ1-4, with D possibly being TRBD1 (6 bases). The CDR3 extends over 14 amino acids. Germline V CDR1 and CDR2: MNHNS, SASEGT. Trimming stripped 3 bases from V and 10 bases from J, with 15 bases between. This CDR3 reads CASSDGGPIGKLFF. CDR3 DNA: TGTGCCAGCAGTGACGGGGGGCCGATAGGAAAACTGTTTTTT.

This clonotype was picked up many times. The rearrangement links TRBV12-5 to TRBJ2-1; D possibly matches TRBD1 or TRBD2 (6 bases each). Trimming took off 0 bases at V and 5 bases at J, with 20 bases between the two ends. The CDR3 has 18 amino acids. Germline CDR1 reads LGHNT; CDR2 reads FRNRAP. In nucleotides, the CDR3 is TGTGCTAGTGGTTTGGTCCCTTCCGGGGGCCCTGCCGACAATGAGCAGTTCTTC. Translated: CASGLVPSGGPADNEQFF.

This clonotype was found a few times. This chain links TRBV12-3 or TRBV12-4 with TRBJ2-1, with TRBD2 matching over 8 bases. This CDR3 is built from 18 residues. V dropped 5 bases and J dropped 3; count of bases not matched to a gene: 15. CDR3 nucleotides: TGTGCCAGCAGTCCATTTCCCCCCGGCGGGGGGAACTACAATGAGCAGTTCTTC. Translated: CASSPFPPGGGNYNEQFF.

The rearrangement uses TRBV3-1 and TRBJ2-7; D gene uncertain. Germline CDR1 LGHDT, CDR2 YNNKEL (reference sequence). Trimming took 4 bases from V and 2 from J, leaving 9 bases between them. The CDR3 length is 13 residues. The CDR3 region has the DNA TGTGCCAGCAGCCGTCCCGGAACCTACGAGCAGTACTTC. Translation: CASSRPGTYEQYF.

This clonotype was picked up a small number of times. The chain uses TRBV5-1 and TRBJ1-2; D perhaps matches TRBD1 (5 bases). Trimming pared 1 base from V and 6 bases from J, leaving 16 bases between. Per germline, CDR1 SGHRS and CDR2 YFSETQ. The CDR3 totals 15 residues. CDR3 bases: TGCGCCAGCAGCTTGCAGGGTCAGGACTCGCATGGCTACACCTTC. This encodes CASSLQGQDSHGYTF.

The V and J genes are TRBV20-1 and TRBJ2-3; no firm D call. Trimming left V 6 bases short and J 0 bases short, with 13 bases between. The CDR3 contains 14 residues. CDR1 and CDR2 from the germline V gene are DFQATT and SNEGSKA (reference sequence). Written as DNA, the CDR3 is TGCAGTGCGCCGTCGGGCACCAGCACAGATACGCAGTATTTT. As protein: CSAPSGTSTDTQYF.